Below are 18 T cell receptor beta chains sequenced from a single sample in a study of cytomegalovirus exposure and HLA in healthy donors. The repertoire was sequenced with immunoSEQ multiplex PCR; TCRdb's copy has only in-frame clones and lacks some. The sample records about 110,000 clones, around 95% being singletons. Sequencing was done on a sample of PBMCs. The receptors stem from a young woman in good health and CMV-seronegative.

This clone was observed a single time. The CDR3 carries no conserved terminal phenylalanine or tryptophan, so it likely arises from a read error. The limits of the CDR3 on the DNA are not certain, so only TCRdb's listed CDR3 is given. The chain employs TRBV21-1 and TRBJ1-4; the table's D call TRBD1 went unverified against the DNA. TRBV21-1 is given as a pseudogene. The CDR3 is 10 residues long, ends included. CDR3 residues: CASIRPGQVL.

The J gene is TRBJ1-3, the V gene TRBV4-1; D is perhaps TRBD1 (5 bases). CDR3 length: 14 residues. CDR1 MGHRA and CDR2 YSYEKL come from the germline V gene. Trimming took 0 bases from V and 6 from J, leaving 9 bases between them. The CDR3 loop reads CASSQDQGINTIYF. Here the CDR3 DNA reads TGCGCCAGCAGCCAAGATCAGGGTATAAACACCATATATTTT.

The rearrangement uses TRBV15 and TRBJ2-3, with 11 bases that match TRBD1. Germline V gene sequence: CDR1 LNHNV, CDR2 YYDKDF (reference sequence). Trimming at V came to 1 base and at J to 4 bases, leaving 4 bases not matched to a gene. This CDR3 comprises 16 residues. Written as DNA, the CDR3 is TGTGCCACCAGCAGAGGGACAGGGGGCTTGGCAGATACGCAGTATTTT. The encoded protein is CATSRGTGGLADTQYF.

The gene calls are TRBV10-2 and TRBJ2-7, with D possibly being TRBD1 (8 bases). Germline V CDR1 and CDR2: WSHSY, SAAADI. The CDR3 covers 15 residues. Between the trimmed V and J ends, which lost 4 bases and 2 bases, there was a span of 15 bases. As DNA, the CDR3 is TGCGCCAGCAGTGGATACAGGGGGGGGGCCTACGAGCAGTACTTC. Amino acids: CASSGYRGGAYEQYF.

The rearrangement links TRBV7-3 to TRBJ2-3, with D unresolved. CDR1 and CDR2 (germline): SGHTA, FQGTGA. CDR3 size: 14 residues. Trimming took 0 bases from V and 6 from J, leaving 10 bases between them. CDR3 sequence: CASSLTSFVDTQYF. CDR3 nucleotide sequence: TGTGCCAGCAGCTTAACCAGTTTTGTGGATACGCAGTATTTT.

The rearrangement uses TRBV19 and TRBJ2-5, with 9 bases identical to TRBD1. The CDR3 is 14 residues long. CDR1 LNHDA and CDR2 SQIVND come from the germline V gene (reference sequence). J gave up 4 bases and V 6 bases, and 6 bases lay outside the gene matches. The CDR3 sequence is CASSATGGAETQYF. The CDR3 nucleotides read TGTGCCAGTAGCGCTACAGGGGGCGCAGAGACCCAGTACTTC. Together with reference TRBV19 and TRBJ2-5, the CDR3 gives the full variable domain: DGGITQSPKYLFRKEGQNVTLSCEQNLNHDAMYWYRQDPGQGLRLIYYSQIVNDFQKGDIAEGYSVSREKKESFPLTVTSAQKNPTAFYLCASSATGGAETQYFGPGTRLLVL.

This chain uses TRBV15 with TRBJ2-1; perhaps TRBD1 as D (6 bases). The CDR3 totals 18 residues. V shed 1 base and J shed 5 bases, with 21 bases lying between them. Germline CDR1 is LNHNV and CDR2 is YYDKDF (reference sequence). CDR3 sequence: CATSRGIQGSGGDNEQFF. DNA for the CDR3: TGTGCCACCAGCAGAGGAATCCAGGGGTCTGGGGGAGACAATGAGCAGTTCTTC.

This rearrangement joins TRBV7-2 to TRBJ1-2, with a tentative D call TRBD1 (5 bases). Trimming took 3 bases from V and 8 from J, leaving 10 bases between them. The CDR3 has 12 amino acids. Per the germline V gene, CDR1 is SGHTA and CDR2 is FQGNSA. CDR3 sequence (DNA): TGTGCCAGCAGCTTGGTCAGGGAAGGCTACACCTTC. Amino acid sequence: CASSLVREGYTF.

The V call is TRBV2, the J call TRBJ2-6, with 11 bases lining up with TRBD1. Germline trimming cut 6 bases from V and 0 bases from J; bases unmatched to any gene: 1. CDR1 is SNHLY, CDR2 FYNNEI, per germline. CDR3 length equals 16 residues. In DNA form, the CDR3 reads TGTGCCAGCAGCGGGACAGGGGGCTCTGGGGCCAACGTCCTGACTTTC. It translates to CASSGTGGSGANVLTF.

The chain links TRBV5-1 to TRBJ2-1; the D is unclear. The CDR3 runs to 14 residues. Germline V gives CDR1 SGHRS, CDR2 YFSETQ. Trimming took 4 bases from V and 1 from J, leaving 9 bases between them. The chain's CDR3 is CASSMEESYNEQFF. The CDR3 DNA follows: TGCGCCAGCAGCATGGAAGAGTCCTACAATGAGCAGTTCTTC.

This clone was seen a single time. The CDR3: CASSLALVTYEQYF. In DNA, the CDR3 is TGCGCCAGCAGCTTGGCCTTAGTTACCTACGAGCAGTACTTC. The rearrangement joins TRBV5-1 to TRBJ2-7; D not resolved. V lost 0 bases, J lost 2 bases, and 9 bases lay in between. This CDR3 is built from 14 residues. CDR1 and CDR2 (germline): SGHRS, YFSETQ.

The chain links TRBV2 to TRBJ1-1; D is perhaps TRBD1 (5 bases). V lost 9 bases to trimming and J lost 4 bases, with 15 bases between them. Germline CDR1 is SNHLY and CDR2 is FYNNEI. The length of the CDR3 is 13 residues. CDR3 in amino acids: CASEGGAATEAFF. The CDR3 DNA reads TGTGCCAGTGAAGGTGGGGCCGCCACTGAAGCTTTCTTT. Drawing the rest from reference TRBV2 and TRBJ1-1, the complete variable domain is EPEVTQTPSHQVTQMGQEVILRCVPISNHLYFYWYRQILGQKVEFLVSFYNNEISEKSEIFDDQFSVERPDGSNFTLKIRSTKLEDSAMYFCASEGGAATEAFFGQGTRLTVV.

CDR3 in DNA: TGTGCCAGCAGCCCAACAGGGGCCACTGAAGCTTTCTTT. Its translation is CASSPTGATEAFF. V gene TRBV7-2 combines with J gene TRBJ1-1, with 7 bases aligning to TRBD1. Germline values: CDR1 SGHTA, CDR2 FQGNSA. V was clipped by 5 bases and J by 4 bases; unmatched bases: 4. There are 13 residues in the CDR3.

The chain couples TRBV20-1 to TRBJ2-3; D might be TRBD2 (6 bases). The V and J ends lost 1 base and 8 bases respectively, with 7 bases between them. Germline loops: CDR1 DFQATT, CDR2 SNEGSKA (reference sequence). The CDR3 is 11 amino acids. The CDR3 DNA sequence: TGCAGTGCTAGAGTCGGGGGTACGCAGTATTTT. Protein product: CSARVGGTQYF.

The V and J genes are TRBV30 and TRBJ1-5; no clear D. Germline assignment: CDR1 GTSNPN and CDR2 SVGIG (reference sequence). V was clipped by 2 bases and J by 3 bases, with 14 bases between them. The CDR3 has 15 amino acids. The CDR3 loop reads CAWSKDWRPNQPQHF. The CDR3, as DNA: TGTGCCTGGAGTAAGGACTGGAGGCCCAATCAGCCCCAGCATTTT. Variable domain in full (rest from reference TRBV30 and TRBJ1-5): SQTIHQWPATLVQPVGSPLSLECTVEGTSNPNLYWYRQAAGRGLQLLFYSVGIGQISSEVPQNLSASRPQDRQFILSSKKLLLSDSGFYLCAWSKDWRPNQPQHFGDGTRLSIL.

The V gene is TRBV5-1, the J gene TRBJ1-2; D gene ambiguous. Germline CDR1 reads SGHRS; CDR2 reads YFSETQ. Trimming removed 1 base at V and 8 bases at J, with 12 bases between. The CDR3 sequence is 13 residues long. CDR3 residues: CASSLNGETGYTF. The CDR3 DNA reads TGCGCCAGCAGCTTGAACGGGGAAACGGGCTACACCTTC.

V gene TRBV16 combines with J gene TRBJ1-1; D uncertain. This CDR3 has 12 residues. Trimming removed 4 bases from V and 4 bases from J, with 7 bases in between. From germline, CDR1 is KGHSY and CDR2 FQNENV. The CDR3, as DNA: TGTGCCAGCAGCCGCCCCGGCACTGAAGCTTTCTTT. The encoded protein is CASSRPGTEAFF.

J is TRBJ2-1 and V is TRBV7-2, with 9 bases fitting TRBD2. Germline assignment: CDR1 SGHTA and CDR2 FQGNSA. The CDR3 spans 16 residues. The V segment lost 2 bases and the J segment 1 base; nucleotides outside the gene matches: 3. The CDR3 DNA reads TGTGCCAGCAGCTTAATAAGCGGGGGGTCCTACAATGAGCAGTTCTTC. As protein: CASSLISGGSYNEQFF.